These 5 T cell receptor beta chains originate from one sample sequenced in a study of blood T cell repertoires in COVID-19. Measured with immunoSEQ multiplex PCR; TCRdb has only the in-frame clones, and not every one. The sample lists some 130,000 clones; around 89% were seen once. Sequencing was carried out using peripheral blood. The receptors come from a man in his 60s with COVID-19, enrolled during active disease.

The V call is TRBV2, the J call TRBJ1-4; a weak D match, TRBD1 (6 bases). The CDR3 contains 13 residues. Germline lookup yields CDR1 SNHLY and CDR2 FYNNEI. V lost 5 bases, J lost 9 bases, and 13 bases lay in between. This chain's CDR3 is CASSRDNGQKLFF. In nucleotides, the CDR3 is TGTGCCAGCAGTCGGGACAACGGACAAAAACTGTTTTTT.

The V gene is TRBV6-1, the J gene TRBJ1-5, with 8 bases that match TRBD1. This CDR3 comprises 16 residues. V shed 2 bases and J 6 bases; nucleotides not matched to a gene: 9. Germline V gene data show CDR1 as MNHNS and CDR2 as SASEGT. DNA of the CDR3: TGTGCCAGCAGTGAATTGGACAGGGTATTGGGTCAGCCCCAGCATTTT. This sequence encodes CASSELDRVLGQPQHF.

V usage is TRBV18 and J usage is TRBJ2-2; 9 positions agree with TRBD1. This CDR3 spans 18 amino acids. The germline V gene has CDR1 KGHSH and CDR2 LQKENI. V dropped 6 bases and J dropped 0; count of bases not matched to a gene: 11. The CDR3 here is CASSRAGQGLSNTGELFF. The CDR3 DNA follows: TGTGCCAGCTCCCGAGCGGGACAGGGACTTTCGAACACCGGGGAGCTGTTTTTT.

V gene TRBV28 combines with J gene TRBJ2-7; TRBD1 agrees at 7 bases. The CDR3 spans 12 residues. The J segment lost 5 bases and the V segment lost 6 bases, leaving 4 bases of the junction unmatched. CDR1 is MDHEN and CDR2 is SYDVKM in the germline V gene. For the CDR3, the DNA is TGTGCCAGCAGATCCCAGGGGGACGAGCAGTACTTC. Its protein product is CASRSQGDEQYF. The full variable domain, in which reference TRBV28 and TRBJ2-7 provide the parts outside the CDR3, is DVKVTQSSRYLVKRTGEKVFLECVQDMDHENMFWYRQDPGLGLRLIYFSYDVKMKEKGDIPEGYSVSREKKERFSLILESASTNQTSMYLCASRSQGDEQYFGPGTRLTVT.

The chain is built from TRBV19 and TRBJ1-1, with 7 bases matching TRBD1. The V gene's germline CDR1 is LNHDA and CDR2 SQIVND (reference sequence). This CDR3 has 14 amino acids. After removal of 7 bases from V and 5 bases from J, the junction contained 10 bases not matched to a gene. Here the CDR3 DNA reads TGTGCCAGTAATCCTTGGGACAGAAGGACTGAAGCTTTCTTT. Encoded protein: CASNPWDRRTEAFF. Full variable domain (remainder filled in from reference TRBV19 and TRBJ1-1): DGGITQSPKYLFRKEGQNVTLSCEQNLNHDAMYWYRQDPGQGLRLIYYSQIVNDFQKGDIAEGYSVSREKKESFPLTVTSAQKNPTAFYLCASNPWDRRTEAFFGQGTRLTVV.